A selection of T cell receptor beta chains follows, all from one sample in a study of blood T cells in healthy people across ages. TCRdb redid the calling of the 5' RACE reads with MiXCR, one entry per CDR3 protein. Among about 670,000 distinct CDR3 sequences, 52% were seen once, and the ten largest hold about 13%. The sequenced sample was blood. These receptors were obtained from a woman aged 80 or over in good health. CDR3s include the opening cysteine and the closing phenylalanine or tryptophan. D genes are given only for firm matches. Where a row states a size, it is once, few, many or the class of an expanded clone; other rows omit it.

>TRBV12-3/TRBV12-4|-|-|TRBJ1-2
CASEAGTNYGYTF
TGTGCCAGCGAAGCAGGGACTAACTATGGCTACACCTTC
>TRBV29-1|TRBD2|many|TRBJ2-7
CSVAPLAGVYEQYF
TGCAGCGTTGCTCCACTAGCGGGAGTGTACGAGCAGTACTTC
>TRBV10-3|TRBD1|-|TRBJ2-3
CAISEPRQGVDSSSTDTQYF
TGTGCCATCAGTGAGCCGAGACAGGGGGTAGATAGTTCTAGCACAGATACGCAGTATTTT
>TRBV6-5|TRBD2|many|TRBJ2-2
CASSYGAGANTGELFF
TGTGCCAGCAGTTACGGGGCGGGAGCGAACACCGGGGAGCTGTTTTTT
>TRBV5-1|TRBD1|-|TRBJ1-2
CASSPQGDRGRRFSGYTF
TGCGCCAGCAGCCCTCAAGGGGACAGGGGGCGCCGATTTAGTGGCTACACCTTC
>TRBV7-3|TRBD1|many|TRBJ2-1
CASSLRGGQGVHEQFF
TGTGCCAGCAGCTTAAGAGGGGGACAGGGGGTTCATGAGCAGTTCTTC
>TRBV28|-|many|TRBJ2-7
CASSTTHPTGSVQYF
TGTGCCAGCAGCACTACACACCCGACTGGTAGCGTGCAGTACTTC
>TRBV27|TRBD1|few|TRBJ1-6
CASSPPGQMNSPLHF
TGTGCCAGCAGCCCACCGGGACAGATGAATTCACCCCTCCACTTT
>TRBV20-1|-|few|TRBJ1-2
CSARAAGLRNYGYTF
TGCAGTGCTAGGGCGGCAGGGTTAAGGAACTATGGCTACACCTTC
>TRBV7-2|-|-|TRBJ2-5
CASSLVRVEGETQYF
TGTGCCAGCAGCTTAGTAAGGGTGGAGGGGGAGACCCAGTACTTC
>TRBV5-1|-|many|TRBJ1-2
CASRSNTGTAYGYTF
TGCGCCAGCAGATCTAACACCGGGACGGCTTATGGCTACACCTTC
>TRBV14|-|-|TRBJ2-5
CASSQAWGGGIETQYF
TGTGCCAGCAGCCAAGCCTGGGGAGGGGGCATTGAGACCCAGTACTTC
>TRBV7-9|TRBD1|many|TRBJ1-2
CASTGTGKTGYTF
TGTGCCAGCACCGGGACAGGGAAGACGGGCTACACCTTC
>TRBV2|-|-|TRBJ2-5
CASKSTGMETQYF
TGTGCCAGCAAATCCACAGGGATGGAGACCCAGTACTTC
>TRBV5-5|TRBD2|many|TRBJ2-1
CASSLAGLAGGNEQFF
TGTGCCAGCAGCTTGGCCGGGCTAGCGGGAGGTAATGAGCAGTTCTTC
>TRBV29-1|-|few|TRBJ2-5
CSASLGWETQYF
TGCAGCGCCAGCCTGGGGTGGGAGACCCAGTACTTC
>TRBV7-9|-|-|TRBJ2-7
CASSSPASGDIHQYF
TGTGCCAGCAGCTCCCCCGCGTCAGGGGATATTCATCAGTACTTC
>TRBV29-1|TRBD1|-|TRBJ1-6
CSVRTGGESPLHF
TGCAGCGTGCGGACAGGGGGCGAGTCACCCCTCCACTTT
>TRBV4-2|-|-|TRBJ1-2
CASSQGPGENYGYTF
TGTGCCAGCAGCCAAGGGCCAGGGGAGAACTATGGCTACACCTTC
>TRBV27|-|many|TRBJ2-1
CASSLSIGLDEQFF
TGTGCCAGCAGTTTATCGATTGGGTTGGATGAGCAGTTCTTC
>TRBV27|TRBD1|-|TRBJ1-4
CASHCQDRVEKLFF
TGTGCCAGCCACTGTCAGGACAGGGTAGAAAAACTGTTTTTT
>TRBV7-9|TRBD1|many|TRBJ2-7
CASSLEFRDRPYEQYF
TGTGCCAGCAGCTTAGAGTTCCGGGACAGGCCCTACGAGCAGTACTTC
>TRBV21-1|-|-|TRBJ1-5
CASSPRAGRWRQPQHF
TGTGCCAGCAGCCCTCGGGCAGGGAGATGGAGGCAGCCCCAGCATTTT
>TRBV4-2|-|few|TRBJ2-1
CASSQIAVPYNEQFF
TGTGCCAGCAGCCAGATAGCGGTCCCCTACAATGAGCAGTTCTTC
>TRBV24-1|-|-|TRBJ2-2
CATSDVRVSGELFF
TGTGCCACCAGTGACGTCAGAGTTTCCGGGGAGCTGTTTTTT
>TRBV10-3|-|many|TRBJ2-7
CAISGTREKDEQYF
TGTGCCATCAGTGGAACCAGGGAAAAAGACGAGCAGTACTTC
>TRBV5-6|-|many|TRBJ2-3
CASSRQGSTDTQYF
TGTGCCAGCAGCCGACAAGGGAGCACAGATACGCAGTATTTT
>TRBV12-3/TRBV12-4|-|-|TRBJ2-3
CASSLATGADPLGQYF
TGTGCCAGCAGTTTGGCGACGGGGGCAGACCCCCTAGGGCAGTATTTT
>TRBV6-6|-|-|TRBJ1-2
CASSKVLYGYTF
TGTGCCAGCAGTAAAGTCCTCTATGGCTACACCTTC
>TRBV2|-|few|TRBJ2-3
CASSPGAPGADTQYF
TGTGCCAGCAGCCCCGGGGCCCCTGGAGCAGATACGCAGTATTTT
>TRBV3-1|-|few|TRBJ1-5
CASSQHSGGTQPQHF
TGTGCCAGCAGCCAACACTCGGGGGGGACGCAGCCCCAGCATTTT
>TRBV2|-|many|TRBJ2-1
CASNPKTGHLNEQFF
TGTGCCAGCAACCCCAAAACGGGACACCTCAATGAGCAGTTCTTC
>TRBV5-1|-|-|TRBJ2-1
CASSLAASVNNEQFF
TGCGCCAGCAGCTTGGCGGCTAGCGTAAACAATGAGCAGTTCTTC
>TRBV12-3/TRBV12-4|-|many|TRBJ2-5
CASRADWQETQYF
TGTGCCAGCAGGGCCGATTGGCAAGAGACCCAGTACTTC
>TRBV12-3/TRBV12-4|TRBD2|many|TRBJ2-7
CASSPPGLAGLQYF
TGTGCCAGCAGTCCGCCGGGACTAGCGGGTCTGCAGTACTTC
>TRBV5-1|-|-|TRBJ1-1
CASSLMDGGNTEAFF
TGCGCCAGCAGCCTGATGGACGGCGGGAACACTGAAGCTTTCTTT
>TRBV9|-|-|TRBJ1-5
CASGPNSNQPQHF
TGTGCCAGCGGCCCGAATAGCAATCAGCCCCAGCATTTT
>TRBV19|-|many|TRBJ2-5
CASSDETRQETQYF
TGTGCCAGTAGTGACGAGACAAGACAAGAGACCCAGTACTTC
>TRBV4-1|-|-|TRBJ2-7
CASSRPGHGTYEQYF
TGCGCCAGCAGCCGACCGGGACACGGGACCTACGAGCAGTACTTC
>TRBV18|-|many|TRBJ2-5
CASSPGPEETQYF
TGTGCCAGCTCACCAGGTCCAGAAGAGACCCAGTACTTC
>TRBV3-1|-|many|TRBJ2-3
CASNGGGRPDTQYF
TGTGCCAGCAATGGTGGGGGACGTCCAGATACGCAGTATTTT